These T cell receptor beta chains were read from a single sample in a study of OX40 agonist ivuxolimab in advanced cancers. Data came from immunoSEQ multiplex PCR; TCRdb stores just in-frame clones and leaves some out. The sample includes roughly 76,000 clones, 75% to 90% seen only once; the top ten take around 5.1%. The sample consisted of CD4+ or CD8+ T cells sorted from blood, taken in a trial of the OX40 agonist ivuxolimab. The receptors here all came from an adult with an advanced solid tumor such as melanoma, head and neck, liver or kidney cancer. Each CDR3 is given with its conserved first and last residue. Each record gives: V gene, J gene, D gene, clone size, CDR3 DNA, CDR3 protein. The D gene is left open where the match is weak. Clone size appears in some rows only: once, few, many, or a class for an expanded clone.

>TRBV18|TRBJ1-2|TRBD1|once
TGTGCCAGCTCAGAAGACAGGGGAAACTATGGCTACACCTTC
CASSEDRGNYGYTF
>TRBV5-1|TRBJ1-2|NA|NA
TGCGCCAGCAGCTTGGGGGGGCCGGACTATGGCTACACCTTC
CASSLGGPDYGYTF
>TRBV18|TRBJ2-7|NA|NA
TGTGCCAGCTCACCAAGCCGAAGGATGCACAGGGACTACGAGCAGTACTTC
CASSPSRRMHRDYEQYF
>TRBV5-1|TRBJ2-3|TRBD2|once
TGCGCCAGCAGTCCCACTAGCGGGGGGGGTCATACGCAGTATTTT
CASSPTSGGGHTQYF
>TRBV19|TRBJ1-2|NA|few
TGTGCCAGTAGGGGCGCCTATGGCTACACCTTC
CASRGAYGYTF
>TRBV6-6|TRBJ1-2|NA|NA
TGTGCCAGCAGTACCGACAGGGGCTACACCTTC
CASSTDRGYTF
>TRBV19|TRBJ2-3|TRBD2|NA
TGTGCCAGTAGGGGGACTAGTCGGGCAGATACGCAGTATTTT
CASRGTSRADTQYF
>TRBV23-1|TRBJ1-2|NA|NA
TGCGCCAGCAGTCAATCAGGTCCAGGCCTTAACTATGGCTACACCTTC
CASSQSGPGLNYGYTF
>TRBV2|TRBJ2-1|NA|NA
TGTGCCAGCAGTGAATTCGCCTCGAGGTCCTACAATGAGCAGTTCTTC
CASSEFASRSYNEQFF
>TRBV5-1|TRBJ2-2|TRBD2|NA
TGCGCCAGCAGCTTGTTCGGCGGGAGGGCACGGAACACCGGGGAGCTGTTTTTT
CASSLFGGRARNTGELFF
>TRBV5-1|TRBJ1-2|NA|NA
TGCGCCAGCAGCCCCCCGAGCCCAGGGATCACCTTC
CASSPPSPGITF
>TRBV4-2|TRBJ2-4|NA|NA
TGTGCCAGCAGCCAGGAACAGGGTTTTAGCAAAAACATTCAGTACTTC
CASSQEQGFSKNIQYF
>TRBV5-6|TRBJ2-3|NA|NA
TGTGCCAGCAGCTTGGGGACCCCTAGGGATACGCAGTATTTT
CASSLGTPRDTQYF